Below are 8 T cell receptor beta chains sequenced from a single sample in a study of blood T cell repertoires in COVID-19. Sequencing used immunoSEQ multiplex PCR; TCRdb keeps in-frame clones, though not all of them. Found here are roughly 180,000 clones, more than 65% of them singletons; the top ten hold around 8.1%. The sequenced material came from peripheral blood. The receptors were gathered from a woman in her sixties or seventies with COVID-19, enrolled during active disease.

The rearrangement joins TRBV5-4 to TRBJ1-3; 8 positions match TRBD1. Trimming at V came to 2 bases and at J to 2 bases, leaving 12 bases not matched to a gene. CDR1 and CDR2 from the germline V gene are SGHNT and YYREEE (reference sequence). The CDR3 totals 18 residues. In DNA form, the CDR3 reads TGTGCCAGCAGCTTAAATCCTACAGGGGGTCAAGCTGGAAACACCATATATTTT. Translating it yields CASSLNPTGGQAGNTIYF.

This clone was recorded at least ten times. J is TRBJ2-1 and V is TRBV7-3, with a possible D match to TRBD1 (6 bases). Germline lookup yields CDR1 SGHTA and CDR2 FQGTGA. The germline V and J ends were trimmed by 2 bases and 2 bases, with 13 bases remaining between them. The CDR3 runs to 16 residues. In DNA, the CDR3 is TGTGCCAGCAGCTTAGAAGACAGGACCACCTACAATGAGCAGTTCTTC. It is translated as CASSLEDRTTYNEQFF.

The rearrangement links TRBV2 to TRBJ2-3; maybe TRBD2 (6 bases). The CDR3 sequence is 14 residues long. Germline V gene lookup returns CDR1 SNHLY and CDR2 FYNNEI. Trimming took 5 bases from V and 4 from J, leaving 13 bases between them. The CDR3: CASSSYRLADTQYF. The CDR3 DNA is TGTGCCAGCAGTTCCTACCGACTAGCAGATACGCAGTATTTT.

The rearrangement joins TRBV5-1 to TRBJ2-5, with 15 bases identical to TRBD2. V gave up 2 bases and J gave up 5 bases; unmatched junction bases: 10. The germline CDR1 and CDR2 sequences are SGHRS and YFSETQ. The CDR3 totals 18 residues. In DNA form, the CDR3 reads TGCGCCAGCAGCTTCGGACTAGCGGGAGGGCCCGGGCCCGAGACCCAGTACTTC. This sequence encodes CASSFGLAGGPGPETQYF.

J is TRBJ1-1 and V is TRBV21-1; the table's D gene call, TRBD1, was not cross checked with the DNA. TRBV21-1 is a pseudogene. The CDR3 length is 14 residues. Written as DNA, the CDR3 is TGTGCCAGCAGCCTCCGGACAGATACCTGTGAAGCTTTCTTT. Encoded protein: CASSLRTDTCEAFF.

V and J are TRBV7-2 and TRBJ1-2, with TRBD1 as a possible D gene (5 bases). V was clipped by 1 base and J by 2 bases, with 8 bases between them. This CDR3 is 14 amino acids long. Germline assignment: CDR1 SGHTA and CDR2 FQGNSA. CDR3 sequence: CASSLVGANYGYTF. CDR3 DNA sequence: TGTGCCAGCAGCTTAGTAGGGGCAAACTATGGCTACACCTTC.

Comments on this clone: This same CDR3 is encoded by further DNA sequences in the sample. The CDR3 sequence: CAISGTGQETQYF. CDR3 nucleotide sequence: TGTGCCATCAGCGGGACAGGACAAGAGACCCAGTACTTC. V is TRBV10-3 and J is TRBJ2-5, with TRBD1 matching 8 bases. Germline CDR1 reads ENHRY; CDR2 reads SYGVKD. The CDR3 is 13 amino acids. The V gene end was trimmed by 6 bases and the J gene end by 2 bases; junction bases not matched to a gene: 2.

The CDR3 spells CASQGLAGGTDTQYF. In DNA form, the CDR3 reads TGTGCCAGCCAGGGACTAGCGGGAGGCACAGATACGCAGTATTTT. V and J are TRBV6-6 and TRBJ2-3; 14 bases are shared with TRBD2. Germline CDR1 reads MNHNY; CDR2 reads SVGAGI (reference sequence). The CDR3 is 15 amino acids. Unmatched junction bases numbered 2, after V lost 8 bases and J lost 1 base.